One sample yielded the 9 T cell receptor beta chains listed below, sequenced in a study of blood T cell repertoires in COVID-19 (TCRdb year 2020). The library came from the immunoSEQ multiplex PCR assay. As stored in TCRdb, this immuneACCESS dataset retains in-frame rearrangements with V and J assigned. A fraction of the clones does not appear; measured against another copy, unresolved V genes explain less than half of the discrepancy, and the remainder lacks a known reason. For this sample there are approximately 180,000 clones; 82% appear just once. Around 5.2% of the sample goes to the ten largest clones. The material sequenced was PBMCs or T cells enriched from blood (not recorded which). The receptors derive from an older woman with acute COVID-19.

The chain couples TRBV9 to TRBJ2-2, with TRBD2 matching 15 bases. Germline V gives CDR1 SGDLS, CDR2 YYNGEE. This CDR3 contains 17 residues. After removal of 4 bases from V and 6 bases from J, the junction contained 7 bases not matched to a gene. For the CDR3, the DNA is TGTGCCAGCAGCCCGGGACTAGCGGGGGGACCCCCCGGGGAGCTGTTTTTT. The encoded protein is CASSPGLAGGPPGELFF.

The chain recombines TRBV6-2 or TRBV6-3 with TRBJ1-5, with D possibly being TRBD1 (5 bases). This CDR3 has 16 amino acids. V lost 5 bases, J lost 3 bases, and 17 bases lay in between. From germline, CDR1 is MNHEY and CDR2 SVGEGT. CDR3 region: CASSVSLQGYNQPQHF. In nucleotides, the CDR3 is TGTGCCAGCAGTGTGAGCCTTCAGGGATACAATCAGCCCCAGCATTTT.

This chain connects TRBV3-1 (or the pseudogene TRBV3-2) to TRBJ2-2; TRBD1 matches at 10 bases. Germline-derived CDR1 and CDR2 are LGHDT and YNNKEL (reference sequence). V lost 3 bases, J lost 6 bases, and 7 bases stayed unmatched. This CDR3 is 16 amino acids long. The CDR3 spells CASSHRDRGYPGELFF. CDR3 bases: TGTGCCAGCAGCCATCGGGACAGGGGTTACCCCGGGGAGCTGTTTTTT.

The chain uses TRBV7-6 and TRBJ2-5; TRBD1 might be the D (5 bases). Germline V gene sequence: CDR1 SGHVS, CDR2 FNYEAQ. The CDR3 consists of 15 residues. The V end was cut by 5 bases, the J end by 5 bases, with 18 bases between. Written as DNA, the CDR3 is TGTGCCAGCAGCCCGTCAATTGGGGCATTGGAGACCCAGTACTTC. Its translation is CASSPSIGALETQYF.

This clone was observed once. The V call is TRBV15, the J call TRBJ1-4; 9 bases match TRBD1. Germline CDR1 and CDR2: LNHNV and YYDKDF (reference sequence). CDR3 size: 15 residues. The trim removed 0 bases at V and 7 bases at J, leaving 3 bases unmatched. Here the CDR3 DNA reads TGTGCCACCAGCAGAGAGCGGACAGGGGTTGAAAAACTGTTTTTT. Translating gives CATSRERTGVEKLFF.

This clone was recorded only once. The genes are TRBV3-1 (or the pseudogene TRBV3-2) and TRBJ1-2; no definite D call. Trimming left V 3 bases short and J 9 bases short, with 11 bases between. From germline, CDR1 is LGHDT and CDR2 YNNKEL (reference sequence). The CDR3 has 12 amino acids. This CDR3 reads CASSQSQNSYTF. The CDR3 region has the DNA TGTGCCAGCAGCCAGTCCCAGAATAGCTACACCTTC.

DNA of the CDR3: TGTGCCAGCAGGAAAACAGGGGGCGCCGAGACCCAGTACTTC. Translation: CASRKTGGAETQYF. The chain employs TRBV7-2 and TRBJ2-5; TRBD1 agrees at 9 bases. CDR1 is SGHTA and CDR2 is FQGNSA in the germline V gene. The CDR3 loop spans 14 amino acids. V was pared by 6 bases and J by 5 bases, with 7 bases of the junction left unmatched. The full variable domain, completed using reference TRBV7-2 and TRBJ2-5, is GAGVSQSPSNKVTEKGKDVELRCDPISGHTALYWYRQSLGQGLEFLIYFQGNSAPDKSGLPSDRFSAERTGGSVSTLTIQRTQQEDSAVYLCASRKTGGAETQYFGPGTRLLVL.

This rearrangement joins TRBV11-2 to TRBJ1-4, with TRBD1 matching 9 bases. CDR1 SGHAT and CDR2 FQNNGV come from the germline V gene. With 3 bases clipped from V and 6 bases from J, the junction kept 17 bases outside the gene matches. The CDR3 consists of 19 residues. The CDR3 loop is CASSFTPGQGRGKDEKLFF. As DNA, the CDR3 is TGTGCCAGCAGCTTTACTCCGGGACAGGGAAGGGGGAAAGATGAAAAACTGTTTTTT.

The chain combines TRBV11-3 with TRBJ2-4; 7 positions match TRBD2. Germline trimming cut 3 bases from V and 7 bases from J; bases unmatched to any gene: 3. The CDR3 has 13 residues. Germline CDR1 reads SGHNT; CDR2 reads YENEEA. The CDR3 loop is CASSLQGGNIQYF. The CDR3 DNA reads TGTGCCAGCAGCTTGCAGGGAGGGAACATTCAGTACTTC.